The clone carrying this T cell receptor beta chain turned up a few times. Antigen specificity is unknown. This entry is derived from a study of blood T cells in healthy people across ages. V lost 1 base and J lost 4; bases outside the gene matches: 4. Germline lookup yields CDR1 MDHEN and CDR2 SYDVKM. This CDR3 is built from 16 residues. Primers used in a second PCR of roughly 7 to 11 cycles were a sample-barcoded 5' primer and a J-beta primer mix. TCRdb called the 5' RACE reads again in MiXCR, with one record for every CDR3 protein. The sample has hundreds of thousands of distinct CDR3 sequences; approximately 25% are singletons. Findings of the study overall: It was the long-lived donors that had more naive CD4+ cells and higher diversity than aged donors.

The same sample was also used in a study of T cells of mothers and their children.

The source material was blood. This receptor was obtained from a boy younger than 18 in good health. The rearrangement uses TRBV28 and TRBJ2-1; 10 bases agree with TRBD2. The CDR3 protein is CASSLSSGSQYNEQFF. CDR3 nucleotide sequence: TGTGCCAGCAGTTTATCTAGCGGGAGTCAATACAATGAGCAGTTCTTC.